This is a list of T cell receptor beta chains from one sample in a study of cytomegalovirus exposure and HLA in healthy donors. Libraries were prepared by immunoSEQ multiplex PCR; TCRdb keeps only in-frame clonotypes and omits some of them. Its listing shows some 200,000 clones. The source material was PBMCs. These receptors were collected from a man aged 25 to 40 in good health and CMV-seronegative. The CDR3 runs from the conserved cysteine through the conserved F or W. Fields, in order: D gene, V gene, J gene, CDR3 protein, CDR3 DNA. A D gene is named only where the DNA matches it firmly.

>-|TRBV6-5|TRBJ2-7
CASRTRFYEQYF
TGTGCCAGCAGGACAAGGTTTTACGAGCAGTACTTC
>TRBD2|TRBV4-1|TRBJ2-3
CASVSETSTLFTDTQYF
TGCGCCAGCGTCTCGGAGACTAGCACCCTATTCACAGATACGCAGTATTTT
>TRBD1|TRBV25-1|TRBJ2-7
CASSRTGAYEQYF
TGTGCCAGCTCCCGGACAGGGGCGTACGAGCAGTACTTC
>-|TRBV5-1|TRBJ2-7
CASSPGIGPYEQYF
TGCGCCAGCAGTCCGGGGATCGGCCCCTACGAGCAGTACTTC
>TRBD2|TRBV25-1|TRBJ2-3
CASRLRGGPDTQYF
TGTGCCAGCAGACTCCGGGGGGGTCCAGATACGCAGTATTTT
>-|TRBV7-2|TRBJ2-5
CASSRTRTTGETQYF
TGTGCCAGCAGCCGAACAAGGACAACCGGGGAGACCCAGTACTTC
>TRBD1|TRBV28|TRBJ1-4
CASSLDAGTGGEKLFF
TGTGCCAGCAGTTTAGACGCCGGGACAGGGGGAGAAAAACTGTTTTTT
>TRBD1|TRBV7-2|TRBJ1-2
CASSATTGGAYGYTF
TGTGCCAGCAGCGCTACGACAGGGGGCGCCTATGGCTACACCTTC
>TRBD1|TRBV10-1|TRBJ2-4
CASSGQGTGIQYF
TGCGCCAGCAGTGGACAGGGAACGGGCATTCAGTACTTC
>-|TRBV4-2|TRBJ1-5
CASSQDREGGRGSSNQPQHF
TGTGCCAGCAGCCAAGATCGGGAGGGGGGCAGGGGCAGTAGCAATCAGCCCCAGCATTTT
>-|TRBV25-1|TRBJ2-6
CASSATASSGANVLTF
TGTGCCAGCAGCGCTACAGCATCCTCTGGGGCCAACGTCCTGACTTTC
>-|TRBV28|TRBJ1-2
CASSLSGDGYTF
TGTGCCAGCAGTTTGTCCGGGGATGGCTACACCTTC
>TRBD1|TRBV9|TRBJ1-2
CASSARQGAHGYTF
TGTGCCAGCAGCGCAAGACAGGGGGCGCATGGCTACACCTTC
>-|TRBV28|TRBJ1-2
CASSSGGNYGYTF
TGTGCCAGCAGCTCAGGAGGGAACTATGGCTACACCTTC
>-|TRBV2|TRBJ2-6
CASGEAGLMIRAGANVLTF
TGTGCCAGCGGTGAAGCGGGTCTTATGATCAGGGCCGGGGCCAACGTCCTGACTTTC